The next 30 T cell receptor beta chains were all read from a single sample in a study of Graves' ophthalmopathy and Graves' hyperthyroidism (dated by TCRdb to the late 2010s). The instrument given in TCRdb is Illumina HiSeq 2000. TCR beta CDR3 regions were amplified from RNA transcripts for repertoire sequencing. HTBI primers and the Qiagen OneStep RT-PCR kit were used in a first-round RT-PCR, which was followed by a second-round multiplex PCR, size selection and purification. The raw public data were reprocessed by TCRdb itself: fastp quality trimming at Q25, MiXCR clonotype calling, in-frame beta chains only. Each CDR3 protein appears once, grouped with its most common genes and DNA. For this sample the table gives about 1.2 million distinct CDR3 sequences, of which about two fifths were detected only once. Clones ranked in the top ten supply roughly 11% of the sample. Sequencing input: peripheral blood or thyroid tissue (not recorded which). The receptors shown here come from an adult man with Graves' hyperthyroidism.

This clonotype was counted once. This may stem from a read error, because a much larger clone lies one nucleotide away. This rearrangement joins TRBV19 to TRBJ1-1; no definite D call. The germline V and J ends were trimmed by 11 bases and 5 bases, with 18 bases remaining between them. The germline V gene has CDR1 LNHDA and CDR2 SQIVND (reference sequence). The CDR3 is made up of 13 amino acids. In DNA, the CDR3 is TGTGCCGCTACCGGCAGGATCTATACTGAAGCTTTCTTT. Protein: CAATGRIYTEAFF.

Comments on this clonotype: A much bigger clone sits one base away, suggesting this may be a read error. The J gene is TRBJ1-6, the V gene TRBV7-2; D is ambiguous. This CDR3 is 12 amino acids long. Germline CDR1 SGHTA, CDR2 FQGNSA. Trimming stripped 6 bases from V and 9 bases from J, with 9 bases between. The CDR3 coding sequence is TGTGCCAGCAGTTACGGGGTTTCACCCCTCCACTTT. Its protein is CASSYGVSPLHF. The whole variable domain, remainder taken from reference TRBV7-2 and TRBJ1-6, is GAGVSQSPSNKVTEKGKDVELRCDPISGHTALYWYRQSLGQGLEFLIYFQGNSAPDKSGLPSDRFSAERTGGSVSTLTIQRTQQEDSAVYLCASSYGVSPLHFGNGTRLTVT.

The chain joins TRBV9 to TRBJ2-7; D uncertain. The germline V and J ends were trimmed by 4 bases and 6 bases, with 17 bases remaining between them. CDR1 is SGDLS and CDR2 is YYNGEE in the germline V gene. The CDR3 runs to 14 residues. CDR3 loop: CASSLRPGNSEQYF. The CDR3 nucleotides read TGTGCCAGCAGCCTCCGGCCGGGTAACAGCGAGCAGTACTTC.

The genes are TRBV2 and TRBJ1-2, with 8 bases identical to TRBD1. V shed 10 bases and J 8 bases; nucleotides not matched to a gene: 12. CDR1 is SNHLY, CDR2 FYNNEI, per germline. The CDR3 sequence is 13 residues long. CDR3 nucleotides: TGTGCCAAACGGACAGGGACAGCTCGCGGCTACACCTTC. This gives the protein CAKRTGTARGYTF.

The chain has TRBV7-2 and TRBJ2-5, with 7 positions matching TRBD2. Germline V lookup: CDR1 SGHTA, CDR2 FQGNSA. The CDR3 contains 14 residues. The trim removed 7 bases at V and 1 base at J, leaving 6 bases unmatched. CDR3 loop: CASTIAGLQETQYF. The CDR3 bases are TGTGCCAGCACAATAGCGGGCCTCCAAGAGACCCAGTACTTC. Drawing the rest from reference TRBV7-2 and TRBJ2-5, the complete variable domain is GAGVSQSPSNKVTEKGKDVELRCDPISGHTALYWYRQSLGQGLEFLIYFQGNSAPDKSGLPSDRFSAERTGGSVSTLTIQRTQQEDSAVYLCASTIAGLQETQYFGPGTRLLVL.

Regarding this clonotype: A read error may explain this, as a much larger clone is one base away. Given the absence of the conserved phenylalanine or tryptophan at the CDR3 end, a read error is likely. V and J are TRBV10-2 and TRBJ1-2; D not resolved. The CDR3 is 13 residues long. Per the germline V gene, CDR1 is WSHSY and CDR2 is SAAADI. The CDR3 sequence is CASSYRTGYGYTY. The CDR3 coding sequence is TGTGCCAGCAGTTACCGCACCGGCTATGGCTACACCTAC.

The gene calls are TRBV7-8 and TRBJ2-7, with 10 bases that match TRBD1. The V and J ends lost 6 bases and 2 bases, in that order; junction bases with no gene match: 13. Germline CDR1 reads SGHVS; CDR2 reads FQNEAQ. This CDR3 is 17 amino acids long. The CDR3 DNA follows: TGTGCCAGCAGTCTCCGCCAACCCGGGACAGGGGCCTACGAGCAGTACTTC. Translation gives CASSLRQPGTGAYEQYF. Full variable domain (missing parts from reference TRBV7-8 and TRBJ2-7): GAGVSQSPRYKVAKRGQDVALRCDPISGHVSLFWYQQALGQGPEFLTYFQNEAQLDKSGLPSDRFFAERPEGSVSTLKIQRTQQEDSAVYLCASSLRQPGTGAYEQYFGPGTRLTVT.

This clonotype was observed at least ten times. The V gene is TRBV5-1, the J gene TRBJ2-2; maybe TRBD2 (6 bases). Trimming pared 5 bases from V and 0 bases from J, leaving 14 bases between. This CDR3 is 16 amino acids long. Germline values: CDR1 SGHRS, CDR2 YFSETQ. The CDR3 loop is CASRDLPGANTGELFF. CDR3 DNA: TGCGCCAGCAGAGACCTGCCGGGGGCGAACACCGGGGAGCTGTTTTTT.

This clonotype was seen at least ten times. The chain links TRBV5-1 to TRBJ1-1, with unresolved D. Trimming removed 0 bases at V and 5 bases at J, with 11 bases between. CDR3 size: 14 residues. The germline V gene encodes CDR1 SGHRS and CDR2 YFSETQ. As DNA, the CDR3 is TGCGCCAGCAGCTTGGCTGGGGTGGGTACTGAAGCTTTCTTT. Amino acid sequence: CASSLAGVGTEAFF.

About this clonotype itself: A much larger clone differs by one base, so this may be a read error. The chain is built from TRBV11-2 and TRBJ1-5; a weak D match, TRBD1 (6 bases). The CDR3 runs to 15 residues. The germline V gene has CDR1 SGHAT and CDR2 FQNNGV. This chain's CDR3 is CASSLVAGAHQLQHF. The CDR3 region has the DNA TGTGCCAGCAGCTTAGTGGCGGGGGCCCATCAGCTCCAGCATTTT. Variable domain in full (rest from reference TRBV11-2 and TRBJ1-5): EAGVAQSPRYKIIEKRQSVAFWCNPISGHATLYWYQQILGQGPKLLIQFQNNGVVDDSQLPKDRFSAERLKGVDSTLKIQPAKLEDSAVYLCASSLVAGAHQLQHFGDGTRLSIL.

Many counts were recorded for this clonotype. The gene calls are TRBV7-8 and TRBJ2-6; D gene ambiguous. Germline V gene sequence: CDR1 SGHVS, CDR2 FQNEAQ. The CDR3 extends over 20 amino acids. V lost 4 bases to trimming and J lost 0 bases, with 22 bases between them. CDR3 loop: CASSWVQEWIPLSGANVLTF. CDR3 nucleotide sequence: TGTGCCAGCAGCTGGGTTCAAGAGTGGATCCCCCTCTCTGGGGCCAACGTCCTGACTTTC.

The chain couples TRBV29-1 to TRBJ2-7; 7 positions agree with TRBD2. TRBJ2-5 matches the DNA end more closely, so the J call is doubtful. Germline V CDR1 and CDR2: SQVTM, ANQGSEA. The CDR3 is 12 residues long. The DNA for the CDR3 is TGCAGCGTTGTCGGGGGGACGGAGACCCAGTACTTC. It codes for CSVVGGTETQYF.

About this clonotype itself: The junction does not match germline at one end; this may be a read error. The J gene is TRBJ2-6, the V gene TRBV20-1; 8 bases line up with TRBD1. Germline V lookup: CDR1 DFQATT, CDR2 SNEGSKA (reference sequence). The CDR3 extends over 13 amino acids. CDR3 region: CSAREQGGNVLTF. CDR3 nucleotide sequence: TGCAGTGCTAGGGAACAGGGGGGCAACGTCCTGACTTTC.

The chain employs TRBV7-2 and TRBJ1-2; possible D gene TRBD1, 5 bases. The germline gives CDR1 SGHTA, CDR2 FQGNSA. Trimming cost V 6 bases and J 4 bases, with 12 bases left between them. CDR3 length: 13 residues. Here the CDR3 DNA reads TGTGCCAGCAGGTCTGGGACGATCTATGGCTACACCTTC. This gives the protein CASRSGTIYGYTF.

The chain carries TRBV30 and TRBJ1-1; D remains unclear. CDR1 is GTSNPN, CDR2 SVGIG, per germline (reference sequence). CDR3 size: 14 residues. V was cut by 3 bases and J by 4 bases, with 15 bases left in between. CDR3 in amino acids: CAWSLDGMTTEAFF. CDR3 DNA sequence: TGTGCCTGGAGCCTGGACGGCATGACCACTGAAGCTTTCTTT. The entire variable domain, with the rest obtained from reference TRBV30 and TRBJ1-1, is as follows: SQTIHQWPATLVQPVGSPLSLECTVEGTSNPNLYWYRQAAGRGLQLLFYSVGIGQISSEVPQNLSASRPQDRQFILSSKKLLLSDSGFYLCAWSLDGMTTEAFFGQGTRLTVV.

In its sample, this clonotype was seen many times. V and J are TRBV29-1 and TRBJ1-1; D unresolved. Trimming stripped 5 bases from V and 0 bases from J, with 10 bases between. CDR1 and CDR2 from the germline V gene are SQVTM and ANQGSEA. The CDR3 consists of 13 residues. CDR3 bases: TGCAGCGTTACCCCAACTATGAACACTGAAGCTTTCTTT. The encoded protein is CSVTPTMNTEAFF.

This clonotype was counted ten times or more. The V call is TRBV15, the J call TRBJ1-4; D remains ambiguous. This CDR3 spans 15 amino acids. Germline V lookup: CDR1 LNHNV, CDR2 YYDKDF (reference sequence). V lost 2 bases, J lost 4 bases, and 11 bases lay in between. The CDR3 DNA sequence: TGTGCCACCAGCAGAAAGGGCCTGAATAATGAAAAACTGTTTTTT. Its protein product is CATSRKGLNNEKLFF.

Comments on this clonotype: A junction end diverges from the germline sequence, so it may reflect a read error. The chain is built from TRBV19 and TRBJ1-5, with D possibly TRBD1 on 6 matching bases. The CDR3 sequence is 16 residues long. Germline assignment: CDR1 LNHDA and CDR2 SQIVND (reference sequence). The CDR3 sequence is CASSREDRYSNQPQHF. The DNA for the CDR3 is TGTGCCAGCAGTAGAGAGGACAGATATAGCAATCAGCCCCAGCATTTT.

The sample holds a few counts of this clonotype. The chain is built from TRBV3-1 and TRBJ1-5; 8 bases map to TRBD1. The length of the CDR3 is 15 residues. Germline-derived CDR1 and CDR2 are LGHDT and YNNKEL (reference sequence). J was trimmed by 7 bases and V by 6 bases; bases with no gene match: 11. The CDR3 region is CASSYRSGGSQPQHF. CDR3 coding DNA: TGTGCCAGCAGTTACCGATCAGGGGGCAGCCAGCCCCAGCATTTT.

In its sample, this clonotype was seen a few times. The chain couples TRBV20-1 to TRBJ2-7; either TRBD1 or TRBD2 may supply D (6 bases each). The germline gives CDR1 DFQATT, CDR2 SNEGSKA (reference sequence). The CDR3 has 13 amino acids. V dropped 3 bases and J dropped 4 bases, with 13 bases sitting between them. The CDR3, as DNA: TGCAGTGCTAGTAGGGGGGCCTTATACGAGCAGTACTTC. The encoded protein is CSASRGALYEQYF.

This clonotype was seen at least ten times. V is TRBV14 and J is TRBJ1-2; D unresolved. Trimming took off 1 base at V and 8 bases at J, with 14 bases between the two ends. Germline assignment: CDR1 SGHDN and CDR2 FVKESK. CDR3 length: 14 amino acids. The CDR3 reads CASSQGTRTGGYTF. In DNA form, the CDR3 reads TGTGCCAGCAGCCAAGGAACACGGACGGGGGGCTACACCTTC. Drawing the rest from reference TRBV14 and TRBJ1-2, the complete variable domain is EAGVTQFPSHSVIEKGQTVTLRCDPISGHDNLYWYRRVMGKEIKFLLHFVKESKQDESGMPNNRFLAERTGGTYSTLKVQPAELEDSGVYFCASSQGTRTGGYTFGSGTRLTVV.

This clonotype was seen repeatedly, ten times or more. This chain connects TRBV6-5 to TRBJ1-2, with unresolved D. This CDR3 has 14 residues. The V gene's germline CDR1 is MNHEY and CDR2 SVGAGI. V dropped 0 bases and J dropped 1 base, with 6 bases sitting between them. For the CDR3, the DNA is TGTGCCAGCAGTTACTCCCCTGATAACTATGGCTACACCTTC. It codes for CASSYSPDNYGYTF.

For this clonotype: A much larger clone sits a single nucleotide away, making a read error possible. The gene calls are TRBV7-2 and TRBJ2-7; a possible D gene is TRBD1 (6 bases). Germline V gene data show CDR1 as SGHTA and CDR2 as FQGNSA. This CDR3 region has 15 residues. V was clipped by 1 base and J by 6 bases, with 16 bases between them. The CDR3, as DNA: TGTGCCAGCAGCTTAGACAGGGTAGAAGTACGCGAGCAGTACTTC. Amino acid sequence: CASSLDRVEVREQYF.

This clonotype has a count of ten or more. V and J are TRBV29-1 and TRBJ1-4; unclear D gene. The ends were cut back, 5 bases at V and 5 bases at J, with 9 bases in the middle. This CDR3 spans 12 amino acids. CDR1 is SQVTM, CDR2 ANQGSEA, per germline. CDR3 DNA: TGCAGCGTTTTGACGGGAAATGAAAAACTGTTTTTT. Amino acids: CSVLTGNEKLFF.

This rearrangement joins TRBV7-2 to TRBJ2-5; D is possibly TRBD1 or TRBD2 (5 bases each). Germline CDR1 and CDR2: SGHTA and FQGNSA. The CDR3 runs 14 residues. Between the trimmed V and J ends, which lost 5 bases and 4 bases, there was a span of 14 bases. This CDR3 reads CASSRDWGLETQYF. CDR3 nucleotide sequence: TGTGCCAGCAGCCGAGACTGGGGGTTAGAGACCCAGTACTTC.

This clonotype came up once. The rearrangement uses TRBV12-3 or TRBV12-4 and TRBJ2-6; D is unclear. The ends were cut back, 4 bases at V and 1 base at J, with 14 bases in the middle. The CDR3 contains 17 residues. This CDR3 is CASSYGMAGSGANVLTF. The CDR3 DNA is TGTGCCAGCAGTTACGGCATGGCCGGGTCTGGGGCCAACGTCCTGACTTTC.

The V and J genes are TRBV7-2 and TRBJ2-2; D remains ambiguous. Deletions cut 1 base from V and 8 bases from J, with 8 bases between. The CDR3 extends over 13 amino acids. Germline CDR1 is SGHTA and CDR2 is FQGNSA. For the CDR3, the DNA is TGTGCCAGCAGCTTAGTCTCGATGGGGGAGCTGTTTTTT. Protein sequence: CASSLVSMGELFF. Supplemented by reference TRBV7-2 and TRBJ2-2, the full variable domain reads GAGVSQSPSNKVTEKGKDVELRCDPISGHTALYWYRQSLGQGLEFLIYFQGNSAPDKSGLPSDRFSAERTGGSVSTLTIQRTQQEDSAVYLCASSLVSMGELFFGEGSRLTVL.

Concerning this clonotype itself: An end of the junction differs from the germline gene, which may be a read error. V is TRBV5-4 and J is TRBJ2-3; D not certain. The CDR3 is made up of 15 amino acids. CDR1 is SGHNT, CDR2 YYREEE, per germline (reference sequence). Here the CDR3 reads CASSLRHSSTDTQYF. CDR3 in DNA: TGTGCCAGCAGCTTGCGGCACTCGAGCACCGATACGCAGTATTTT.

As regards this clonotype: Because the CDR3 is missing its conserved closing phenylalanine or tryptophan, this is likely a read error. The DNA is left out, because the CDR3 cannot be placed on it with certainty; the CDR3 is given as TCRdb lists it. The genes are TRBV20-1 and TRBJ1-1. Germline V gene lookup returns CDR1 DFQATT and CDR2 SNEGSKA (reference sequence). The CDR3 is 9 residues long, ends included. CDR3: CSALSGSSN.

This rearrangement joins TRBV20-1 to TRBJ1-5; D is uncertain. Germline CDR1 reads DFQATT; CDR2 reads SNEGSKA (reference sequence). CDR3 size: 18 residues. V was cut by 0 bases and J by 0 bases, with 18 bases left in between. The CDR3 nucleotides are TGCAGTGCTAGAGATGAGGACCTTCGGCATTATAGCAATCAGCCCCAGCATTTT. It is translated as CSARDEDLRHYSNQPQHF.